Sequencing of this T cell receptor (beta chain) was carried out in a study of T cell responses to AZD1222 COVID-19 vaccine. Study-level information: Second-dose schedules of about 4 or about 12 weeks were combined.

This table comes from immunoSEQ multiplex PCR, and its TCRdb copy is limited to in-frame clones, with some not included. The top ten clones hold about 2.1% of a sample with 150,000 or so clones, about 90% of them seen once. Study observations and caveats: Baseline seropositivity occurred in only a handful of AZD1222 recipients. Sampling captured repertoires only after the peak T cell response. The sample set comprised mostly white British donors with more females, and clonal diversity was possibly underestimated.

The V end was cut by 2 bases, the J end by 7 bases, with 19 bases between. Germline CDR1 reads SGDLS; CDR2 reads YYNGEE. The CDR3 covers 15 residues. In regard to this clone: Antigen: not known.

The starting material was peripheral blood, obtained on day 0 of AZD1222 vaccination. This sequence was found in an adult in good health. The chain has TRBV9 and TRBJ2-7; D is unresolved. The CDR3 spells CASSVADGASREQYF. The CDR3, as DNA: TGTGCCAGCAGCGTTGCGGACGGAGCATCTAGGGAGCAGTACTTC.